A single TCR beta chain is shown here with its context. The target of this receptor is not known. No base qualities exist here, and no much larger clone lies one base off it. This record belongs to a study of beta chain features in type 1 diabetes (dated by TCRdb to 2017 to 2018). With regard to the full study: Patients and healthy donors did not differ in mean age, gender distribution, total cell number or subset yield. Naive and central memory subsets were obtained from all 30 or so donors, but regulatory and stem cell-like memory subsets were isolated from only 8 patients and roughly 8 healthy donors. A total of 90 million to 140 million sorted cells were examined across all samples, and RNA yield correlated strongly with the number of cells per subset. In the study, recently diagnosed type 1 diabetes patients and matched healthy donors were compared on the TCRB repertoires of their sorted circulating CD4+ T cell subsets. The full study reports these points: The naive, central memory and regulatory TCRB repertoires appeared to resemble one another more closely among patients than among healthy donors. At VDJ recombination sites, type 1 diabetes patients had fewer insertions and more deleted nucleotides, which implies abnormalities in thymic rearrangement. PCR may preferentially amplify shorter templates, but because patient and control samples were amplified and corrected together, any resulting skew would affect both groups equally. A moderate but significant shortening of TCRB CDR3 length was observed in type 1 diabetes patients in all four CD4+ subsets. Sequencing cDNA rather than genomic DNA could over-represent highly expressing activated cells, although activation and CD3 levels did not differ between groups. HLA sub-analyses involved small numbers of individuals, so any influence of HLA type on TCRB rearrangement remained unresolved.

The entire amount of isolated RNA was reverse transcribed using the High Capacity cDNA Reverse Transcription Kit, so the sequenced TCRB transcripts were expressed ones. Deep immunoSEQ sequencing was applied to naive, central memory and regulatory T cell samples, giving an average of roughly 3.5 million total reads per sample. Sorted cells were lysed in RLT buffer and RNA was extracted with DNase-treated RNeasy Micro or Mini kits, depending on cell number. Each cell subset was processed separately to prevent cross-contamination, with patient and healthy donor samples processed together. Using the immunoSEQ multiplex PCR, TCRB sequences were amplified from cDNA into 87-bp fragments spanning the CDR3 region. Sequencing of the amplicons was performed on the Illumina HiSeq platform. The study's processing was this. PCR bias was corrected computationally using synthetic template baselines, and reads within Hamming distance 2 were collapsed, with unmergeable singletons discarded. Reads were aligned against IMGT so that V, D and J genes, CDR3 length and insertions or deletions at six rearrangement sites could be assigned. Within each subset, clonotype counts were normalized to sorted cell number, after which true diversity and Gini coefficients were computed with the tcR R package. The overlap coefficient, calculated on TCRB nucleotide sequences, was used to measure repertoire sharing. TCRdb limited this immuneACCESS table to in-frame rearrangements with V and J called. A share of clones is missing; checked studies link under half to unresolved V genes, and the rest is unexplained. D and trimming come from the DNA, and the V and J calls and clone size come from that table. This sample is represented by some 370,000 clones; around 9.6% of them were singletons. Of the sample, 0.6% is held by the ten largest clones.

V lost 5 bases and J lost 5 bases; the stretch between them is 8 bases long. The CDR3, cysteine through phenylalanine, is 12 amino acids long. The CDR3 DNA has 36 bases and is translated from base 1. CDR1 is given as SGHRS and CDR2 as YFSETQ, both from the germline V gene. Each donor gave one peripheral blood draw, averaging roughly 120 mL, which was collected into heparinised tubes. A BD FACSAria II and a panel including CD45RO, CCR7, CD25, CD127, CD95 and CD27 were used to sort naive, central memory, regulatory and stem cell-like memory CD4+ T cells. Purity was above 95% for every sorted population. Right away, PBMCs were isolated by Lymphoprep density gradient centrifugation and were stained directly, with no culture step. Samples were stained and sorted in pairs, with one healthy donor and one patient per experiment, so that batch effects were minimized.

The sequenced sample was central memory CD4+ T cells from blood. This sequence uses TRBV5-1 and TRBJ2-1, with TRBD1 as a weak D call on 5 bases. This TCR came from a man aged 25 to 45 with type 1 diabetes. The CDR3 reads CASRDTDNEQFF. The sequenced DNA is TGCGCCAGCAGGGACACCGACAATGAGCAGTTCTTC. Supplemented by the reference TRBV5-1 and TRBJ2-1 proteins around the CDR3, the complete variable domain is KAGVTQTPRYLIKTRGQQVTLSCSPISGHRSVSWYQQTPGQGLQFLFEYFSETQRNKGNFPGRFSGRQFSNSRSEMNVSTLELGDSALYLCASRDTDNEQFFGPGTRLTVL.